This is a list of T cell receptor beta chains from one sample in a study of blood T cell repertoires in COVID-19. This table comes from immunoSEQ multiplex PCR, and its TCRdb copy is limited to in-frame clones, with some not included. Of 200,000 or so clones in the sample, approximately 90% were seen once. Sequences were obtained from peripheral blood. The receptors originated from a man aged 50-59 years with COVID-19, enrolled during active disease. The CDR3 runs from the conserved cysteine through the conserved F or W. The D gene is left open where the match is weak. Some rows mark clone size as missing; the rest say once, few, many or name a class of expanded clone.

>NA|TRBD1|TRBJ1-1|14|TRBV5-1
CASSIGTGGTEAFF
TGCGCCAGCAGCATCGGGACAGGGGGCACTGAAGCTTTCTTT
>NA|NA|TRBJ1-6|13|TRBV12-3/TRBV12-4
CVSSRADNSPLHF
TGTGTCAGCAGCAGGGCCGATAATTCACCCCTCCACTTT
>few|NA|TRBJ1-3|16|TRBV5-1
CASSLAGALSGNTIYF
TGCGCCAGCAGCTTGGCTGGGGCTCTCTCTGGAAACACCATATATTTT
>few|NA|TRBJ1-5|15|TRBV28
CASSLGQGVNQPQHF
TGTGCCAGCAGTTTAGGGCAGGGTGTCAATCAGCCCCAGCATTTT
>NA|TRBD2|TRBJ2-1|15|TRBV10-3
CAITPGLAGDNEQFF
TGTGCCATCACCCCTGGACTAGCGGGCGACAATGAGCAGTTCTTC
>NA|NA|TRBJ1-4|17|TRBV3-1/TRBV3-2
CASSRLQGPVDNEKLFF
TGTGCCAGCAGCCGACTACAGGGCCCGGTGGACAATGAAAAACTGTTTTTT
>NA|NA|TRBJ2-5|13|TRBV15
CATSRVRQETQYF
TGTGCCACCAGCAGAGTCCGACAGGAGACCCAGTACTTC
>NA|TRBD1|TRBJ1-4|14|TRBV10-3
CAISRTGGNEKLFF
TGTGCCATCAGTCGGACAGGGGGGAATGAAAAACTGTTTTTT
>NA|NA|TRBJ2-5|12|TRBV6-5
CASSYGEETQYF
TGTGCCAGCAGTTACGGAGAGGAGACCCAGTACTTC
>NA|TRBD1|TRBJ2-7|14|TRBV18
CASSPGTGAYEQYF
TGTGCCAGCTCCCCCGGGACAGGGGCCTACGAGCAGTACTTC
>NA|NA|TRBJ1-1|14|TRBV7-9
CASSPELRNTEAFF
TGTGCCAGCAGCCCCGAGTTGAGGAACACTGAAGCTTTCTTT
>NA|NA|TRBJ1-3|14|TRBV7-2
CASSLNGAGNTIYF
TGTGCCAGCAGCTTAAACGGGGCTGGAAACACCATATATTTT
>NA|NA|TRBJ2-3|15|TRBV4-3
CASSQDPGLRNTQYF
TGCGCCAGCAGCCAAGATCCGGGTCTCAGAAATACGCAGTATTTT
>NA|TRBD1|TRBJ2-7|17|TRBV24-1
CATSEGNPTGVSYEQYF
TGTGCCACCAGTGAGGGTAATCCGACAGGGGTTTCCTACGAGCAGTACTTC
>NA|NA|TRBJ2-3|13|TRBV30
CAWSVRNTDTQYF
TGTGCCTGGAGTGTGAGAAACACAGATACGCAGTATTTT
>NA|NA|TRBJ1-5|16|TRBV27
CASSVRAGAANQPQHF
TGTGCCAGCAGTGTACGCGCAGGGGCGGCCAATCAGCCCCAGCATTTT
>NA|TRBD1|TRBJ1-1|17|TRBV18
CASSPNRPGTGTTEAFF
TGTGCCAGCTCACCGAATCGTCCCGGGACAGGGACCACTGAAGCTTTCTTT
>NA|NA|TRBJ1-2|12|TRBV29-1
CSVGYSNYGYTF
TGCAGCGTGGGTTACAGTAACTATGGCTACACCTTC
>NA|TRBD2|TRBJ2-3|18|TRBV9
CASSVTPPTSGRADTQYF
TGTGCCAGCAGCGTAACCCCCCCGACTAGCGGGAGGGCAGATACGCAGTATTTT
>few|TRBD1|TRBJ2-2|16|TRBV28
CASSLPRDRGTGELFF
TGTGCCAGCAGCCTCCCTAGGGACAGGGGCACCGGGGAGCTGTTTTTT
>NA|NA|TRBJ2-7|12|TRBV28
CASSKLIYEQYF
TGTGCCAGTTCGAAGCTAATCTACGAGCAGTACTTC
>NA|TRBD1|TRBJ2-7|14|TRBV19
CASSTPGQNYEQYF
TGTGCCAGTAGTACACCGGGACAGAACTACGAGCAGTACTTC
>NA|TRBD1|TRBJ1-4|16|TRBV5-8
CASSQGTGGTNEKLFF
TGTGCCAGCAGCCAAGGGACAGGGGGGACTAATGAAAAACTGTTTTTT